This T cell receptor beta chain came from a study of regulatory T cells in long-lasting Graves disease. Study-wide points: Examination was confined to peripheral blood, excluding thyroid tissue. Whereas 900 to 1,000 public clonotypes were shared by new patients, persistent patients shared more, at some 2,500.

Concerning this clonotype: Antigen: not known.

Germline-derived CDR1 and CDR2 are LNHDA and SQIVND (reference sequence). This CDR3 region has 13 residues. Trimming took off 1 base at V and 7 bases at J, with 8 bases between the two ends. With iRepertoire HTBI primers and Arm-PCR of CDR3 regions, TCR beta libraries were built. Each CDR3 protein is one row after TCRdb ran MiXCR on the multiplex PCR reads. This sample has approximately 540,000 distinct CDR3 sequences, with about 12% found just once. Time point of the sample: newly diagnosed GD, antithyroid drugs for less than 3 months. Scientists built the TCR library using RNA that was extracted from PBMCs. These data also featured in a second study, about T cells in Graves' hyperthyroidism and ophthalmopathy.

This clonotype was sampled from a woman in her 30s with Graves disease. The chain joins TRBV19 to TRBJ1-5; D gene unclear. The starting material was peripheral blood mononuclear cells (PBMCs), obtained at new diagnosis, from a patient treated with antithyroid drugs. The CDR3 protein is CASSIAGKQPQHF. The DNA for the CDR3 is TGTGCCAGTAGTATAGCGGGGAAACAGCCCCAGCATTTT.